The rows below give T cell receptor beta chains drawn from one sample of a study of cytomegalovirus exposure and HLA in healthy donors. Assay: immunoSEQ multiplex PCR; the TCRdb copy retains only in-frame clones and omits some. Of tens of thousands of clones in the sample, about 92% were seen once. Sequenced material: PBMCs. These receptors were obtained from a woman aged 18-30 years in good health and CMV-seronegative. CDR3s include the opening cysteine and the closing phenylalanine or tryptophan. The D gene is left open where the match is weak. A clone size is listed for some rows: how often the clone was seen (once, few, many), or a class if it is expanded.

abundance	j_gene	v_gene	d_gene	CDR3nt	CDR3aa
NA	TRBJ2-3	TRBV27	NA	TGTGCCAGCTGGGGAGCGGGTATTGATACGCAGTATTTT	CASWGAGIDTQYF
NA	TRBJ2-2	TRBV28	TRBD1	TGTGCCAGCAGTTCTCCGGGACAGGGGAACACCGGGGAGCTGTTTTTT	CASSSPGQGNTGELFF
once	TRBJ2-1	TRBV6-5	TRBD2	TGTGCCAGCAGTCGCATAGCGGGACTTGAGCAGTTCTTC	CASSRIAGLEQFF
NA	TRBJ2-6	TRBV4-3	NA	TGCGCCAGCAGCCAAGACAGGGGTGGGGCCAACGTCCTGACTTTC	CASSQDRGGANVLTF
NA	TRBJ1-1	TRBV12-5	NA	TGTGCTAGTGGGCTGGGGGAGGCTGAAGCTTTCTTT	CASGLGEAEAFF
NA	TRBJ1-1	TRBV21-1	NA	TGTGCCAGCACCACTCCACCGGGACAGACGAACACTGAAGCTTTCTTT	CASTTPPGQTNTEAFF
NA	TRBJ1-1	TRBV7-8	NA	TGTGCCAGCAATCCGACAGGGAACACTGAAGCTTTCTTT	CASNPTGNTEAFF
NA	TRBJ1-1	TRBV2	NA	TGTGCCAGCAGTTCAGACGCAGGGTGGACTGAAGCTTTCTTT	CASSSDAGWTEAFF
NA	TRBJ2-7	TRBV15	TRBD1	TGTGCCACCAGCAGAACCCGGACAGGGGTATTCTACGAGCAGTACTTC	CATSRTRTGVFYEQYF
NA	TRBJ2-5	TRBV20-1	TRBD2	TGCAGTGTGTCCCCGGGAGGCCAGTACTTC	CSVSPGGQYF
NA	TRBJ2-7	TRBV9	TRBD2	TGTGCCAGCAGCCCCCGGGCTAGCGGGGTCTACGAGCAGTACTTC	CASSPRASGVYEQYF
NA	TRBJ2-1	TRBV7-6	NA	TGTGCCAGCAGCTTACGTGGGTCGTCAAGTCTAGCGCACTACAATGAGCAGTTCTTC	CASSLRGSSSLAHYNEQFF
NA	TRBJ2-2	TRBV19	NA	TGTGCCAGTAGGCGGGTCACCGGGGAGCTGTTTTTT	CASRRVTGELFF
NA	TRBJ1-6	TRBV5-5	NA	TGTGCCAGCAGCTTGGAGGGGATGGGGAATTCACCCCTCCACTTT	CASSLEGMGNSPLHF
NA	TRBJ1-5	TRBV15	TRBD1	TGTGCCACCAGCAGAGATCGGCAGGGGGTCTGGCCCCAGCATTTT	CATSRDRQGVWPQHF
NA	TRBJ2-7	TRBV9	NA	TGTGCCAGCAGCGGGGACTTTGAAGAGCAGTACTTC	CASSGDFEEQYF
NA	TRBJ1-1	TRBV19	NA	TGTGCCAGTAGTGGACCGGACGGGATCGCTGAAGCTTTCTTT	CASSGPDGIAEAFF
NA	TRBJ1-5	TRBV7-9	TRBD1	TGTGCCAGCAGCTCTGTACAGGGGAATCAGCCCCAGCATTTT	CASSSVQGNQPQHF
once	TRBJ1-5	TRBV29-1	TRBD1	TGCAGCGTTGAAGTAGGGGGCATCAATCAGCCCCAGCATTTT	CSVEVGGINQPQHF
NA	TRBJ2-1	TRBV27	NA	TGTGCCAGCAGGCGGGTGGCGGTCTCCTACAATGAGCAGTTCTTC	CASRRVAVSYNEQFF
NA	TRBJ1-2	TRBV7-2	NA	TGTGCCAGCAGCTCGTCACAGGTACCCTATGGCTACACCTTC	CASSSSQVPYGYTF
NA	TRBJ1-5	TRBV2	TRBD1	TGTGCCAGCAGTTCCGGGACAGGGGGCAATCAGCCCCAGCATTTT	CASSSGTGGNQPQHF
NA	TRBJ1-2	TRBV5-1	NA	TGCGCCAGCAGCTGGGGTCAGGGCGGCTATGGCTACACCTTC	CASSWGQGGYGYTF
once	TRBJ1-5	TRBV27	NA	TGTGCCAGCAGTTTATTAAAAACCCCAGGAGGACAGTACAATCAGCCCCAGCATTTT	CASSLLKTPGGQYNQPQHF
NA	TRBJ1-1	TRBV5-8	NA	TGTGCCAGCAGTTATATCTGGAGTGAAGCTTTCTTT	CASSYIWSEAFF
NA	TRBJ1-1	TRBV7-9	NA	TGTGCCAGCAGCTCAATTGCGCGATCGTCAGGCACTGAAGCTTTCTTT	CASSSIARSSGTEAFF
NA	TRBJ2-7	TRBV13	TRBD2	TGTGCCAGCAGCCGGACTAGCGGACGAGTCTACGAGCAGTACTTC	CASSRTSGRVYEQYF
NA	TRBJ1-6	TRBV4-1	TRBD1	TGCGCCAGCAGCCAGGGACAGGCGCGATCACCCCTCCACTTT	CASSQGQARSPLHF
NA	TRBJ2-5	TRBV19	TRBD2	TGTGCCAGTAGGACTAGCCTCCAAGAGACCCAGTACTTC	CASRTSLQETQYF
NA	TRBJ2-3	TRBV5-4	NA	TGTGCCAGCAGCCCCGGACTGTACCCTAGCACAGATACGCAGTATTTT	CASSPGLYPSTDTQYF
NA	TRBJ2-1	TRBV13	TRBD2	TGTGCCAGCAGCTTGGGAAGGCTAGCGGAATACAATGAGCAGTTCTTC	CASSLGRLAEYNEQFF
NA	TRBJ2-7	TRBV19	TRBD1	TGTGCCAGTAGTATAGAAGGACAGGGCGGGCAGTACTTC	CASSIEGQGGQYF
NA	TRBJ2-1	TRBV7-8	TRBD2	TGTGCCAGCAGCGCCCGACTAGCGGGGGTATACAATGAGCAGTTCTTC	CASSARLAGVYNEQFF
NA	TRBJ1-1	TRBV5-1	TRBD1	TGCGCCAGCAGCCCAGGGACAGGAGGGAACACTGAAGCTTTCTTT	CASSPGTGGNTEAFF
NA	TRBJ1-2	TRBV5-4	TRBD1	TGTGCCAGCAGCCAGGACAGGGCAGGCTATGGCTACACCTTC	CASSQDRAGYGYTF
NA	TRBJ2-2	TRBV19	NA	TGTGCCAGTAGTATAGCGGCCGGGGAGCTGTTTTTT	CASSIAAGELFF
NA	TRBJ2-6	TRBV2	NA	TGTGCCAGCAGTGAAACAAGAATAAGCTCTGGGGCCAACGTCCTGACTTTC	CASSETRISSGANVLTF
NA	TRBJ2-2	TRBV29-1	TRBD1	TGCAGCGTTGAAGGGGACAGGGGGGCCGGGGAGCTGTTTTTT	CSVEGDRGAGELFF
NA	TRBJ1-1	TRBV6-1	NA	TGTGCCAGCAGTCTAGAGGATGAAGCTTTCTTT	CASSLEDEAFF
NA	TRBJ1-4	TRBV29-1	NA	TGCAGCGCCAGGTTGGGCAGAGTAGGAGAAAAACTGTTTTTT	CSARLGRVGEKLFF
NA	TRBJ2-1	TRBV4-3	NA	TGCGCCAGCAGCCAGACTAGGAGCTATGAGCAGTTCTTC	CASSQTRSYEQFF
NA	TRBJ2-2	TRBV10-1	NA	TGCGCCAGCAGTGATAGTGGCACCGGGGAGCTGTTTTTT	CASSDSGTGELFF
NA	TRBJ2-6	TRBV18	TRBD1	TGTGCCAGCTCACCACTTCCAGGGGGCAGGCCTGGGGCCAACGTCCTGACTTTC	CASSPLPGGRPGANVLTF
NA	TRBJ2-1	TRBV10-3	NA	TGTGCCGTAGGGAGGAGCGGAGCCTACAATGAGCAGTTCTTC	CAVGRSGAYNEQFF
NA	TRBJ1-3	TRBV4-3	NA	TGCGCCAGCAGCCAAGATCCCGGTACTGGAAACACCATATATTTT	CASSQDPGTGNTIYF
once	TRBJ1-3	TRBV16	NA	TGTGCCAGCAGCCAATTGCCAGCGGACTCTGGAAACACCATATATTTT	CASSQLPADSGNTIYF
once	TRBJ2-3	TRBV10-3	TRBD1	TGTGCCATCAGCGGGACAGGGGGCTTGGATACGCAGTATTTT	CAISGTGGLDTQYF
NA	TRBJ2-7	TRBV2	TRBD2	TGTGCCAGCTCGGGGGGATACCCCTACGAGCAGTACTTC	CASSGGYPYEQYF
NA	TRBJ1-2	TRBV10-3	TRBD1	TGTGCCATCAGTAACCCCGGACAGGGGATTGTCGGCTACACCTTC	CAISNPGQGIVGYTF
once	TRBJ2-5	TRBV7-6	TRBD2	TGTGCCAGCAGCTTAGGACTAGCGGGGATGCAGGAGACCCAGTACTTC	CASSLGLAGMQETQYF
NA	TRBJ2-5	TRBV7-9	TRBD2	TGTGCCACCCAAAGGGGAGGGCAAGAGACCCAGTACTTC	CATQRGGQETQYF
NA	TRBJ1-3	TRBV27	NA	TGTGCCAGCAGATTTAGGGGCAGCTCTGGAAACACCATATATTTT	CASRFRGSSGNTIYF
NA	TRBJ2-5	TRBV27	NA	TGTGCCAGCAGTTTATCAGGAGAGGGGACCCAGTACTTC	CASSLSGEGTQYF
NA	TRBJ2-3	TRBV4-2	TRBD2	TGTGCCAGCAGCCAAGGACTAGCGGGGGGCCCCAGCACAGATACGCAGTATTTT	CASSQGLAGGPSTDTQYF
NA	TRBJ2-4	TRBV5-1	NA	TGCGCCAGCAGCTTGGGCGGCGGAGCCAAAAACATTCAGTACTTC	CASSLGGGAKNIQYF